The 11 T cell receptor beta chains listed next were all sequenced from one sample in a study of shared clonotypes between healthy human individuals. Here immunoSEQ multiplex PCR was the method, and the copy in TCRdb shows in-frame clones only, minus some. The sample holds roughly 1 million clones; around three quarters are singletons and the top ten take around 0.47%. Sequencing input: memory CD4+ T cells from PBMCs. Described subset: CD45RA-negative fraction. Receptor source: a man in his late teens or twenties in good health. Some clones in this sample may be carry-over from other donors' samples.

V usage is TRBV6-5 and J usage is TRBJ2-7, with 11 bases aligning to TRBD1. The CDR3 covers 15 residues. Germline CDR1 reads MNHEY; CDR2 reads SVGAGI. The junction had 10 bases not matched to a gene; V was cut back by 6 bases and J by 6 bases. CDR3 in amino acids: CASSLNRDRGGEQYF. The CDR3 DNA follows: TGTGCCAGCAGCCTCAACCGGGACAGGGGGGGCGAGCAGTACTTC.

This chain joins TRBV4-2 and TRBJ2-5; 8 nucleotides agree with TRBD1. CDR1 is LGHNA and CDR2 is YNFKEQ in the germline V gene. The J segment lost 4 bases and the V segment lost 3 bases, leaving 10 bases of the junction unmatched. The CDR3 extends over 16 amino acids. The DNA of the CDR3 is TGTGCCAGCAGCCAGACAGCGTCCGGGACAGGAGAGACCCAGTACTTC. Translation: CASSQTASGTGETQYF.

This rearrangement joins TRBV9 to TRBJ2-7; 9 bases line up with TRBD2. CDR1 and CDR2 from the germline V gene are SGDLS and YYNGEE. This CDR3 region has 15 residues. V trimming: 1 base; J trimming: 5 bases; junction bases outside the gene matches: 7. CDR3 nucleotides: TGTGCCAGCAGCGTAAGCATAGCGGGAGTTAACGAGCAGTACTTC. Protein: CASSVSIAGVNEQYF.

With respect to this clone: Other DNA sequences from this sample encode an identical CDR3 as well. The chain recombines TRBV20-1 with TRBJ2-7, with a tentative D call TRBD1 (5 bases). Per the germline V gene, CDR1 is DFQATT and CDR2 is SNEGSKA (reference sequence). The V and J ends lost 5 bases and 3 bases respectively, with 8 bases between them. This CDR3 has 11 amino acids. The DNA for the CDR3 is TGCAGTGCTGTCAGGGTCTACGAGCAGTACTTC. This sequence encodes CSAVRVYEQYF.

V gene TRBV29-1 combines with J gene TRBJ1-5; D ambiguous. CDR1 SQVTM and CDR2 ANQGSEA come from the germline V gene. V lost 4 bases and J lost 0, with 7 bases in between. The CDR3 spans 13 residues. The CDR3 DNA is TGCAGCGTTGTTGCGGATAGCAATCAGCCCCAGCATTTT. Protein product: CSVVADSNQPQHF.

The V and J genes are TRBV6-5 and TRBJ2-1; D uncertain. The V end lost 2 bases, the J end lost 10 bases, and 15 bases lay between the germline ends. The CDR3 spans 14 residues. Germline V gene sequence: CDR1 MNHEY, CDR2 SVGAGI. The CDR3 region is CASSYNRRTAEQFF. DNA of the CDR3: TGTGCCAGCAGTTACAACCGGCGAACCGCAGAGCAGTTCTTC.

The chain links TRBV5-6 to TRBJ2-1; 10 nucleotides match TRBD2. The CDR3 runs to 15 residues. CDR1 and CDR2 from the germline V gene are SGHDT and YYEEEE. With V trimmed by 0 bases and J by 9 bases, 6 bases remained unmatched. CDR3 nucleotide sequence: TGTGCCAGCAGCTTGGACGCACTAGCGGGATCTGAGCAGTTCTTC. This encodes CASSLDALAGSEQFF. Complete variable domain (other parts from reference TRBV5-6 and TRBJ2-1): DAGVTQSPTHLIKTRGQQVTLRCSPKSGHDTVSWYQQALGQGPQFIFQYYEEEERQRGNFPDRFSGHQFPNYSSELNVNALLLGDSALYLCASSLDALAGSEQFFGPGTRLTVL.

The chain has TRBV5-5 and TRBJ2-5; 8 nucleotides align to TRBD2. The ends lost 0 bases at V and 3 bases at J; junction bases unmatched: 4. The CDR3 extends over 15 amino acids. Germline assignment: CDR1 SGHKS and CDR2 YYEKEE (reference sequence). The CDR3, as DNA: TGTGCCAGCAGCTTGGGACCGGGAGGGGAAGAGACCCAGTACTTC. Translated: CASSLGPGGEETQYF.

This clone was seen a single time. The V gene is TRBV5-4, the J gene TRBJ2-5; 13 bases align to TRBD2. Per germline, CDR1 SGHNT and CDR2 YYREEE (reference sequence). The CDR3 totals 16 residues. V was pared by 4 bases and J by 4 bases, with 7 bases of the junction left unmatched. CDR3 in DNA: TGTGCCAGCAGCACCCGGACTAGCGGGAGTATAGAGACCCAGTACTTC. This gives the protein CASSTRTSGSIETQYF.

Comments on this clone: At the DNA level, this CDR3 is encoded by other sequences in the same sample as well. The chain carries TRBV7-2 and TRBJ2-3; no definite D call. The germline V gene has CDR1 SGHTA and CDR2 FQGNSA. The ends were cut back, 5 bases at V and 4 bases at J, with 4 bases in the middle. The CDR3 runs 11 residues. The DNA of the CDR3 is TGTGCCAGCAGCCCGGCAGATACGCAGTATTTT. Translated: CASSPADTQYF. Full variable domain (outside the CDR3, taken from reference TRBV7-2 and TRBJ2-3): GAGVSQSPSNKVTEKGKDVELRCDPISGHTALYWYRQSLGQGLEFLIYFQGNSAPDKSGLPSDRFSAERTGGSVSTLTIQRTQQEDSAVYLCASSPADTQYFGPGTRLTVL.

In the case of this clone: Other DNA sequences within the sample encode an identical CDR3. CDR3 loop: CASSPPEGTVTYEQYF. CDR3 DNA: TGTGCCAGCTCACCCCCTGAAGGGACGGTTACCTACGAGCAGTACTTC. The genes are TRBV18 and TRBJ2-7; D may correspond to TRBD1 or TRBD2 (5 bases each). The CDR3 loop spans 16 amino acids. The V end lost 3 bases, the J end lost 2 bases, and 17 bases lay between the germline ends. Germline values: CDR1 KGHSH, CDR2 LQKENI.